A selection of T cell receptor beta chains follows, all from one sample in a study of OX40 agonist ivuxolimab in advanced cancers. The repertoire was sequenced with immunoSEQ multiplex PCR; TCRdb's copy has only in-frame clones and lacks some. The sample has some 31,000 clones, around 87% seen once. The sample in question was CD4+ or CD8+ T cells sorted from blood, obtained in a trial of the OX40 agonist ivuxolimab. These receptors were taken from an adult with an advanced solid tumor such as melanoma, head and neck, liver or kidney cancer. CDR3s include the opening cysteine and the closing phenylalanine or tryptophan. The D gene is left open where the match is weak. For some rows the clone size is stated as once, few or many, or as a class when expanded; others skip it.

J gene | V gene | clone size | D gene | CDR3 protein | CDR3 DNA
TRBJ2-5 | TRBV6-6 | - | TRBD1 | CASRYQGAGETQYF | TGTGCCAGCAGATACCAGGGGGCGGGAGAGACCCAGTACTTC
TRBJ2-5 | TRBV7-7 | - | - | CASSRDTVQETQYF | TGTGCTAGCAGCCGGGACACCGTACAAGAGACCCAGTACTTC
TRBJ2-6 | TRBV11-1 | - | TRBD1 | CASSPGQGITSGANVLTF | TGTGCCAGCAGTCCTGGACAGGGAATAACCTCTGGGGCCAACGTCCTGACTTTC
TRBJ1-4 | TRBV4-1 | few | - | CASSQADRREKLFF | TGCGCCAGCAGCCAAGCGGACAGACGGGAAAAACTGTTTTTT
TRBJ1-3 | TRBV18 | once | - | CASSPTNIQGDGNTIYF | TGTGCCAGCTCACCAACCAACATACAGGGCGACGGAAACACCATATATTTT
TRBJ2-7 | TRBV28 | - | TRBD2 | CASSFGGGVGLAGEQYF | TGTGCCAGCAGTTTTGGCGGGGGGGTTGGACTAGCTGGAGAGCAGTACTTC
TRBJ2-4 | TRBV28 | - | - | CASSFPSTGVTKNIQYF | TGTGCCAGCAGTTTCCCCTCTACGGGGGTAACCAAAAACATTCAGTACTTC
TRBJ2-3 | TRBV19 | - | - | CASSIGRNPMAGGTDTQYF | TGTGCCAGTAGTATAGGCAGAAACCCCATGGCTGGGGGCACAGATACGCAGTATTTT
TRBJ2-1 | TRBV7-9 | - | - | CASSSVGSYNEQFF | TGTGCCAGCAGCTCAGTCGGGTCCTACAATGAGCAGTTCTTC
TRBJ1-1 | TRBV6-5 | - | - | CASSYGIMNTEAFF | TGTGCCAGCAGTTACGGGATAATGAACACTGAAGCTTTCTTT
TRBJ1-1 | TRBV5-4 | - | - | CASSLQTRNTEAFF | TGTGCCAGCAGCTTGCAAACGAGGAACACTGAAGCTTTCTTT
TRBJ2-3 | TRBV5-1 | - | - | CASSLEVGDTQYF | TGCGCCAGCAGCTTGGAGGTGGGGGATACGCAGTATTTT
TRBJ2-2 | TRBV5-1 | few | - | CASSLLRNRELFF | TGCGCCAGCAGCTTATTACGTAACCGGGAGCTGTTTTTT
TRBJ2-2 | TRBV18 | - | - | CASSPQQRGFTGELFF | TGTGCCAGCTCACCTCAGCAAAGGGGTTTCACCGGGGAGCTGTTTTTT
TRBJ2-3 | TRBV19 | - | - | CASREGQVGDTQYF | TGTGCCAGTCGCGAGGGGCAGGTAGGAGATACGCAGTATTTT
TRBJ2-1 | TRBV19 | - | TRBD2 | CASSLSGEFYNEQFF | TGTGCCAGTAGTCTAAGCGGGGAATTCTACAATGAGCAGTTCTTC
TRBJ2-6 | TRBV5-1 | - | - | CASSGGNSGANVLTF | TGCGCCAGCTCTGGAGGGAACTCTGGGGCCAACGTCCTGACTTTC
TRBJ2-3 | TRBV19 | once | - | CASSIGGQLTDTQYF | TGTGCCAGTAGTATTGGTGGCCAGCTCACAGATACGCAGTATTTT
TRBJ1-1 | TRBV29-1 | - | TRBD1 | CSVRVSQGAEAFF | TGCAGCGTGAGAGTTTCGCAGGGGGCTGAAGCTTTCTTT
TRBJ1-1 | TRBV5-1 | - | - | CASSLEQKLEAFF | TGCGCCAGCAGCTTGGAACAGAAATTAGAAGCTTTCTTT
TRBJ1-4 | TRBV6-6 | - | TRBD1 | CASRTGTGLGNEKLFF | TGTGCCAGCAGGACCGGGACAGGCCTTGGTAATGAAAAACTGTTTTTT
TRBJ2-7 | TRBV19 | - | TRBD2 | CASSMGTSGLYEQYF | TGTGCCAGTAGTATGGGGACTAGCGGGCTCTACGAGCAGTACTTC
TRBJ1-5 | TRBV19 | once | TRBD1 | CASSIRDRESNQPQHF | TGTGCCAGTAGTATTAGGGACAGGGAAAGCAATCAGCCCCAGCATTTT
TRBJ2-7 | TRBV25-1 | - | - | CASSPGTDHLSYEQYF | TGTGCCAGCAGTCCCGGGACCGATCACCTCTCCTACGAGCAGTACTTC
TRBJ2-7 | TRBV27 | - | - | CASSLSGHRDEQYF | TGTGCCAGCAGTTTATCGGGACACAGGGACGAGCAGTACTTC
TRBJ2-3 | TRBV5-6 | - | TRBD2 | CASSPGLAASLSTDTQYF | TGTGCCAGCAGTCCCGGTCTAGCGGCATCACTTAGCACAGATACGCAGTATTTT
TRBJ1-2 | TRBV28 | - | TRBD1 | CASSFHRGLNYGYTF | TGTGCCAGCAGCTTTCACAGGGGGCTTAACTATGGCTACACCTTC
TRBJ1-4 | TRBV5-1 | once | TRBD1 | CASSLAWIQGNEKLFF | TGCGCCAGCAGCTTGGCTTGGATACAGGGGAATGAAAAACTGTTTTTT
TRBJ1-2 | TRBV19 | - | TRBD1 | CASGLSRDSPGYTF | TGTGCCAGTGGTTTATCCCGGGACAGCCCTGGCTACACCTTC
TRBJ1-2 | TRBV2 | - | - | CASKPTEGGYTF | TGTGCCAGCAAACCGACAGAGGGTGGCTACACCTTC
TRBJ1-3 | TRBV5-1 | - | TRBD1 | CASSLDGQDSGNTIYF | TGCGCCAGCAGCTTGGACGGACAGGACTCTGGAAACACCATATATTTT
TRBJ2-3 | TRBV29-1 | - | TRBD2 | CSVSGTDFVTDTQYF | TGCAGCGTTAGCGGGACCGATTTTGTCACAGATACGCAGTATTTT
TRBJ1-4 | TRBV18 | - | TRBD1 | CASSPGQDNEKLFF | TGTGCCAGCTCCCCGGGACAGGATAATGAAAAACTGTTTTTT
TRBJ1-3 | TRBV11-2 | - | - | CASSLGPAGNTIYF | TGTGCCAGCAGCTTAGGCCCAGCTGGAAACACCATATATTTT
TRBJ2-5 | TRBV6-6 | - | TRBD1 | CASSPGTGVETQYF | TGTGCCAGCAGCCCTGGGACAGGGGTTGAGACCCAGTACTTC
TRBJ2-5 | TRBV7-9 | - | - | CASSLGVQAGETQYF | TGTGCCAGCAGCTTAGGTGTGCAGGCGGGAGAGACCCAGTACTTC
TRBJ2-1 | TRBV5-6 | - | TRBD1 | CASSTGTGGGYAYNEQFF | TGTGCCAGCAGCACCGGGACAGGGGGAGGGTATGCCTACAATGAGCAGTTCTTC
TRBJ2-5 | TRBV11-3 | - | - | CASSSTAMGETQYF | TGTGCCAGCAGCTCCACCGCTATGGGAGAGACCCAGTACTTC
TRBJ2-2 | TRBV7-6 | - | TRBD1 | CASSPVPGQGAVGELFF | TGTGCCAGCAGTCCGGTTCCCGGACAGGGGGCCGTCGGGGAGCTGTTTTTT
TRBJ2-5 | TRBV9 | - | - | CASSVGGGGETQYF | TGTGCCAGCAGCGTAGGAGGAGGAGGTGAGACCCAGTACTTC
TRBJ1-6 | TRBV5-1 | few | TRBD1 | CASSLDGGTGGNSPLHF | TGCGCCAGCAGCTTGGATGGCGGGACAGGGGGAAATTCACCCCTCCACTTT
TRBJ2-7 | TRBV6-6 | - | - | CASSYSSTLYEQYF | TGTGCCAGCAGTTACTCTAGTACTCTCTACGAGCAGTACTTC
TRBJ1-2 | TRBV9 | - | - | CASSARRASGFRTTSNYGYTF | TGTGCCAGCAGCGCCCGTAGGGCATCGGGGTTCCGTACCACCTCCAACTATGGCTACACCTTC
TRBJ2-3 | TRBV11-3 | - | TRBD2 | CASSLGASGRTDTQYF | TGTGCCAGCAGCTTAGGGGCTAGCGGGAGGACAGATACGCAGTATTTT
TRBJ2-1 | TRBV28 | few | TRBD2 | CASTSSGTTRSYNEQFF | TGTGCCAGCACCTCCTCCGGGACTACTAGGTCCTACAATGAGCAGTTCTTC
TRBJ2-7 | TRBV5-4 | - | TRBD1 | CASSPGTGGIYEQYF | TGTGCCAGCAGCCCAGGGACAGGGGGTATATACGAGCAGTACTTC